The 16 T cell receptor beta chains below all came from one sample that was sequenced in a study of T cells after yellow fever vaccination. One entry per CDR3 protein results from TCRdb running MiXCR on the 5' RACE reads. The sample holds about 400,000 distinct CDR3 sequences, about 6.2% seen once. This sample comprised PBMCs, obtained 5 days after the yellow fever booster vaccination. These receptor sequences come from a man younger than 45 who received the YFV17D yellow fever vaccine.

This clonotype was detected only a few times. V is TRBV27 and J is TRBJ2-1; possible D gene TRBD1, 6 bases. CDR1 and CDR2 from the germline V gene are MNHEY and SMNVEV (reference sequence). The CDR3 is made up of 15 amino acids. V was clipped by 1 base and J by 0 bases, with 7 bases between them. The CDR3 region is CASSLWTDSYNEQFF. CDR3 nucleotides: TGTGCCAGCAGTTTATGGACAGACTCCTACAATGAGCAGTTCTTC.

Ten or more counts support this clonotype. In DNA, the CDR3 is TGTGCCAGCAGCTTATTGTTAGGGACAGGCAACGAGCAGTACTTC. This codes for CASSLLLGTGNEQYF. This chain connects TRBV7-2 to TRBJ2-7, with 8 bases that match TRBD1. The CDR3 runs 15 residues. CDR1 is SGHTA, CDR2 FQGNSA, per germline. With V trimmed by 2 bases and J by 5 bases, 8 bases remained unmatched.

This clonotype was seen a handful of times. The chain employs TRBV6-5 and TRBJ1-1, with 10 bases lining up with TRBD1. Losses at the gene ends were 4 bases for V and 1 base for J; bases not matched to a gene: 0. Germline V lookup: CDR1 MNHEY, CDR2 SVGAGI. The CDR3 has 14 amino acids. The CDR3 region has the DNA TGTGCCAGCAGTTGGGACAGGGGGAACACTGAAGCTTTCTTT. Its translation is CASSWDRGNTEAFF.

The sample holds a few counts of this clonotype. The CDR3 bases are TGTGCCAGCAGCTACACGGTCTGGGAGACCCAGTACTTC. Protein product: CASSYTVWETQYF. The chain uses TRBV7-2 and TRBJ2-5; no clear D. CDR3 length equals 13 residues. The germline V gene has CDR1 SGHTA and CDR2 FQGNSA. Deletions cut 4 bases from V and 5 bases from J, with 11 bases between.

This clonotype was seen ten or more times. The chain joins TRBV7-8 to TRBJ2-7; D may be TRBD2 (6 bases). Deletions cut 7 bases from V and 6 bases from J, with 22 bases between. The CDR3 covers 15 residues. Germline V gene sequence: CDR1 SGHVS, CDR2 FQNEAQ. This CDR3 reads CASTPEAGRRSEQYF. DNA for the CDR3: TGTGCCAGCACCCCTGAGGCGGGAAGGAGATCCGAGCAGTACTTC.

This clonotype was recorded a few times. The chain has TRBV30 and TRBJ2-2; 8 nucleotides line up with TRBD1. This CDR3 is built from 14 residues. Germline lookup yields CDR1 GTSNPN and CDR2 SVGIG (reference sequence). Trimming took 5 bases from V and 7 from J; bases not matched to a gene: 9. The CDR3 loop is CAWVIQGVGGELFF. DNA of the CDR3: TGTGCCTGGGTTATACAGGGGGTCGGCGGGGAGCTGTTTTTT.

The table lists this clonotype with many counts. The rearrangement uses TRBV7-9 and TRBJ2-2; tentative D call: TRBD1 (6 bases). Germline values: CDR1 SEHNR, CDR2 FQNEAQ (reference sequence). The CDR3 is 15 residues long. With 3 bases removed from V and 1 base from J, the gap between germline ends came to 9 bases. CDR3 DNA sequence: TGTGCCAGCAGCTTTAAGGGACAGAACACCGGGGAGCTGTTTTTT. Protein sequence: CASSFKGQNTGELFF.

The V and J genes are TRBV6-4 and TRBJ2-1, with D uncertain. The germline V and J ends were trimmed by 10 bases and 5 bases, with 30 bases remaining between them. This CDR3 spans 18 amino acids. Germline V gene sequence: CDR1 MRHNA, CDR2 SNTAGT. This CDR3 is CATSQPLRRRQNDNEQFF. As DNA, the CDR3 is TGTGCCACCTCCCAACCTCTCCGGCGGAGACAAAATGACAATGAGCAGTTCTTC.

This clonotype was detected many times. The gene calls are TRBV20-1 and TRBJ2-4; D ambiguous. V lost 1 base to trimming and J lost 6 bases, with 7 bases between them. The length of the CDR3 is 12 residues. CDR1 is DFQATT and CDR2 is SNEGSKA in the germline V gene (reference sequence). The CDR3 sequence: CSARGPGNIQYF. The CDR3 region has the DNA TGCAGTGCTAGAGGCCCTGGAAACATTCAGTACTTC.

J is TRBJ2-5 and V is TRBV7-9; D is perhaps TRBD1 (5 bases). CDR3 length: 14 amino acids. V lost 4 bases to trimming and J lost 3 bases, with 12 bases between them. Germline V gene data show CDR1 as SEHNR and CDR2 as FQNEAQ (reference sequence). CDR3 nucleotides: TGTGCCAGCAGCTCCCCCCCAGGGAAAGAGACCCAGTACTTC. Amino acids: CASSSPPGKETQYF.

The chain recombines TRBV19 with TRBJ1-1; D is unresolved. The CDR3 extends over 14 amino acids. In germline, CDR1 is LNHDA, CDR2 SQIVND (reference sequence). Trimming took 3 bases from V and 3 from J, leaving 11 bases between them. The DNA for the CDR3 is TGTGCCAGTAGTATCATGAGGCTTGACACTGAAGCTTTCTTT. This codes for CASSIMRLDTEAFF.

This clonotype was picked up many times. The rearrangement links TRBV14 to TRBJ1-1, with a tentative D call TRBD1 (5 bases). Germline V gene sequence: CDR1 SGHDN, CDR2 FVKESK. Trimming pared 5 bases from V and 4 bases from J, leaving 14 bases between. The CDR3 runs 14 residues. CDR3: CASSVQQVGTEAFF. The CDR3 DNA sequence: TGTGCCAGCAGCGTCCAACAGGTGGGCACTGAAGCTTTCTTT.

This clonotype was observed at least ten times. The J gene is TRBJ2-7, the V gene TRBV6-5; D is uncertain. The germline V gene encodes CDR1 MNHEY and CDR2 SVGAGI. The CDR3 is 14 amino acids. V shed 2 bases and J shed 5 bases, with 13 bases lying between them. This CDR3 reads CASSYGGAGHEQYF. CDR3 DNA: TGTGCCAGCAGTTACGGCGGCGCCGGCCACGAGCAGTACTTC.

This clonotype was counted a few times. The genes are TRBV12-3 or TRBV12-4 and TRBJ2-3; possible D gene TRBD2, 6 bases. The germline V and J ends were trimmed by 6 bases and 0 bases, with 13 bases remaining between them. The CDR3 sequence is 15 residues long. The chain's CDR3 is CASSSTSLSTDTQYF. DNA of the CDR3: TGTGCCAGCAGCTCAACTAGCCTGAGCACAGATACGCAGTATTTT.

The CDR3 reads CASSARGEETQYF. The CDR3 DNA follows: TGTGCCAGCAGTGCGAGAGGGGAAGAGACCCAGTACTTC. V gene TRBV3-1 combines with J gene TRBJ2-5; either TRBD1 or TRBD2 may fit D (5 bases each). CDR3 length: 13 residues. V lost 6 bases and J 3 bases, leaving 11 bases between the germline ends. Per the germline V gene, CDR1 is LGHDT and CDR2 is YNNKEL (reference sequence).

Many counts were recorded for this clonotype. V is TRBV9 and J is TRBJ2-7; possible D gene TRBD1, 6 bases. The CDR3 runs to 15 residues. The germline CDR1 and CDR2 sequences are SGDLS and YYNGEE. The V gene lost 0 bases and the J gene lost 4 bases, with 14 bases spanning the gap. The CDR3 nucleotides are TGTGCCAGCAGCGTAGGGGGGCAGGGTCGATACGAGCAGTACTTC. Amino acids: CASSVGGQGRYEQYF. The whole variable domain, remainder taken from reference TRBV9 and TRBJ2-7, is DSGVTQTPKHLITATGQRVTLRCSPRSGDLSVYWYQQSLDQGLQFLIQYYNGEERAKGNILERFSAQQFPDLHSELNLSSLELGDSALYFCASSVGGQGRYEQYFGPGTRLTVT.